The rows below give T cell receptor beta chains drawn from one sample of a study of cytomegalovirus exposure and HLA in healthy donors. Only in-frame clones appear in the TCRdb table, and some are missing; sequencing was by immunoSEQ multiplex PCR. This sample has some 120,000 clones, with about 80% found just once. Sequencing was carried out using PBMCs. These receptor sequences come from a woman between 50 and 59 years old in good health and CMV-seropositive. The CDR3 runs from the conserved cysteine through the conserved F or W. D genes are given only for firm matches. Where a row states a size, it is once, few, many or the class of an expanded clone; other rows omit it.

V gene	J gene	D gene	clone size	CDR3 protein	CDR3 DNA
TRBV5-5	TRBJ2-7	TRBD1	-	CASSLGGTGVAYEQYF	TGTGCCAGCAGCTTGGGTGGGACAGGGGTTGCCTACGAGCAGTACTTC
TRBV6-5	TRBJ1-2	TRBD1	-	CASSYSNSHRGGYTF	TGTGCCAGCAGTTACTCGAACAGCCACAGGGGTGGCTACACCTTC
TRBV30	TRBJ1-2	-	-	CAWSVVGREDGYTF	TGTGCCTGGAGTGTAGTGGGCAGGGAGGATGGCTACACCTTC
TRBV13	TRBJ1-1	-	-	CASSLEGANTEAFF	TGTGCCAGCAGCCTAGAGGGAGCGAACACTGAAGCTTTCTTT
TRBV6-6	TRBJ1-5	-	-	CASTKSYSNQPQHF	TGTGCCAGCACGAAATCCTATAGCAATCAGCCCCAGCATTTT
TRBV7-2	TRBJ1-5	-	-	CASSPFHQPQHF	TGTGCCAGCAGCCCCTTTCATCAGCCCCAGCATTTT
TRBV5-1	TRBJ1-1	-	-	CASSSQPGGTEAFF	TGCGCCAGCAGCTCCCAACCGGGAGGGACTGAAGCTTTCTTT
TRBV4-1	TRBJ1-1	TRBD1	-	CASSQTLTGSNTEAFF	TGCGCCAGCAGCCAGACTTTGACAGGGTCTAACACTGAAGCTTTCTTT
TRBV27	TRBJ2-5	TRBD2	-	CASSFASGGASETQYF	TGTGCCAGCAGTTTTGCTAGCGGGGGGGCCAGTGAGACCCAGTACTTC
TRBV19	TRBJ2-2	TRBD2	-	CASKREGQGGELFF	TGTGCCAGTAAGCGGGAGGGCCAGGGCGGGGAGCTGTTTTTT
TRBV7-9	TRBJ1-1	TRBD1	once	CASSQGQVYTEAFF	TGTGCCAGCAGCCAAGGACAGGTGTACACTGAAGCTTTCTTT
TRBV6-1	TRBJ1-1	TRBD1	-	CASSETRTGDMGAFF	TGTGCCAGCAGTGAAACCCGGACAGGGGATATGGGAGCTTTCTTT
TRBV27	TRBJ2-7	-	few	CASSSGSDYVQYF	TGTGCCAGCAGTTCGGGGTCCGACTATGTGCAGTACTTC
TRBV7-8	TRBJ2-7	TRBD1	-	CASSPEGQGPYEQYF	TGTGCCAGCAGCCCTGAAGGACAGGGGCCTTACGAGCAGTACTTC
TRBV5-4	TRBJ2-7	TRBD1	-	CASSKPGQHSYEQYF	TGTGCCAGCAGCAAGCCGGGACAGCACTCCTACGAGCAGTACTTC
TRBV5-4	TRBJ1-2	TRBD1	-	CASSLGGRGRLGGYTF	TGTGCCAGCAGCTTGGGAGGCAGGGGGAGGCTTGGAGGCTACACCTTC
TRBV11-1	TRBJ2-5	TRBD1	-	CASSLTSGTGETQYF	TGTGCCAGCAGCTTAACTTCCGGGACAGGGGAGACCCAGTACTTC
TRBV2	TRBJ2-7	-	-	CASRQGSYEQYF	TGTGCCAGCAGACAGGGTTCCTACGAGCAGTACTTC
TRBV9	TRBJ2-7	-	once	CASSPAAGTYEQYF	TGTGCCAGCAGCCCCGCCGCGGGCACCTACGAGCAGTACTTC
TRBV19	TRBJ2-2	-	-	CASSQGPTGELFF	TGTGCCAGTAGTCAGGGGCCCACCGGGGAGCTGTTTTTT
TRBV5-4	TRBJ1-1	-	once	CASSLGGQGGKAFF	TGTGCCAGCAGCTTGGGAGGGCAGGGAGGTAAAGCTTTCTTT
TRBV5-1	TRBJ2-1	-	once	CASRIGSYNEQFF	TGCGCCAGCAGAATCGGCTCCTACAATGAGCAGTTCTTC
TRBV6-6	TRBJ2-5	-	-	CASSPFETQYF	TGTGCCAGCAGCCCTTTTGAGACCCAGTACTTC
TRBV7-2	TRBJ2-6	TRBD2	-	CASSQAGRTLTGGANVLTF	TGTGCCAGCAGCCAAGCGGGAAGGACCCTTACGGGGGGGGCCAACGTCCTGACTTTC
TRBV15	TRBJ1-5	-	-	CATSRATGGRQPQHF	TGTGCCACCAGCAGAGCAACGGGGGGCCGCCAGCCCCAGCATTTT
TRBV7-8	TRBJ1-5	TRBD1	-	CASSSNVDREGNQPQHF	TGTGCCAGCAGCTCGAACGTGGACAGGGAAGGCAATCAGCCCCAGCATTTT
TRBV5-6	TRBJ2-3	-	-	CASSLRVSGTDTQYF	TGTGCCAGCAGCCTTCGTGTGAGCGGAACAGATACGCAGTATTTT
TRBV7-9	TRBJ1-3	TRBD1	-	CASRQGAGNTIYF	TGTGCCAGCAGGCAGGGGGCCGGAAACACCATATATTTT
TRBV6-1	TRBJ2-6	-	few	CASSEVYRLRSSGANVLTF	TGTGCCAGCAGTGAAGTGTACAGGCTTAGAAGCTCTGGGGCCAACGTCCTGACTTTC
TRBV6-7	TRBJ1-1	-	-	CASSYSGGVNTEAFF	TGTGCCAGCAGTTACTCCGGGGGGGTGAACACTGAAGCTTTCTTT
TRBV5-4	TRBJ2-4	-	-	CASSVKGVKNIQYF	TGTGCCAGCAGCGTGAAGGGGGTCAAAAACATTCAGTACTTC
TRBV7-2	TRBJ2-3	TRBD2	-	CASSLRRGEVTDTQYF	TGTGCCAGCAGCTTACGGCGGGGGGAGGTCACAGATACGCAGTATTTT
TRBV29-1	TRBJ2-7	TRBD2	-	CSATEREGRQEQYF	TGCAGCGCAACCGAGCGGGAGGGCCGTCAGGAGCAGTACTTC
TRBV30	TRBJ2-7	TRBD1	-	CAWSAGTGWEQYF	TGTGCCTGGAGTGCCGGGACAGGGTGGGAGCAGTACTTC
TRBV5-1	TRBJ1-4	-	-	CASSLDPLGQSVGEKLFF	TGCGCCAGCAGCCTGGATCCTCTCGGACAGTCGGTAGGGGAAAAACTGTTTTTT
TRBV5-4	TRBJ1-2	-	few	CASSDQTGRNYGYTF	TGTGCCAGCAGCGACCAAACAGGGCGTAACTATGGCTACACCTTC
TRBV28	TRBJ1-1	TRBD1	once	CASSLLGQGAAFF	TGTGCCAGCAGTTTATTGGGCCAGGGGGCCGCTTTCTTT
TRBV7-7	TRBJ2-2	-	few	CASSLSGKRGELFF	TGTGCTAGCAGCTTATCAGGGAAAAGGGGGGAGCTGTTTTTT
TRBV18	TRBJ2-1	TRBD2	-	CASSPLLGLAGDSYNEQFF	TGTGCCAGCTCACCGCTGTTGGGACTAGCGGGAGACTCCTACAATGAGCAGTTCTTC
TRBV9	TRBJ1-1	-	-	CASSVGTANTEAFF	TGTGCCAGCAGCGTAGGGACAGCGAACACTGAAGCTTTCTTT
TRBV4-3	TRBJ2-3	TRBD2	-	CASSQVSGDTDTQYF	TGCGCCAGCAGCCAAGTTAGCGGGGACACAGATACGCAGTATTTT
TRBV2	TRBJ2-3	TRBD2	-	CASRRYHSGGAVDTQYF	TGTGCCAGCCGGCGCTATCATAGCGGGGGGGCAGTAGATACGCAGTATTTT
TRBV7-9	TRBJ1-1	TRBD1	few	CASSLGDDREAEAFF	TGTGCCAGCAGCTTAGGGGATGACAGGGAGGCTGAAGCTTTCTTT
TRBV18	TRBJ2-7	TRBD2	-	CASSPPGLAGGAGGEQYF	TGTGCCAGCTCACCACCGGGACTAGCGGGAGGGGCCGGTGGGGAGCAGTACTTC
TRBV15	TRBJ1-5	TRBD1	-	CATQRGQGIQPQHF	TGTGCCACCCAACGGGGACAGGGAATCCAGCCCCAGCATTTT
TRBV30	TRBJ2-7	-	-	CAWSEGGIYEQYF	TGTGCCTGGAGTGAGGGGGGGATTTACGAGCAGTACTTC
TRBV7-8	TRBJ2-3	-	-	CASSPRTTLDTQYF	TGTGCCAGCAGCCCGAGGACTACCTTGGATACGCAGTATTTT
TRBV7-3	TRBJ2-2	-	few	CASSLQGSANTGELFF	TGTGCCAGCAGCTTACAGGGATCGGCGAACACCGGGGAGCTGTTTTTT